One sample yielded the 14 T cell receptor beta chains listed below, sequenced in a study of blood T cell repertoires in COVID-19. Clones were sequenced by immunoSEQ multiplex PCR, and TCRdb holds only the in-frame ones, with some missing. The table includes approximately 74,000 clones, roughly nine tenths detected once. The specimen was peripheral blood. Receptor source: a woman aged 60-75 years with acute or convalescent COVID-19.

The chain links TRBV11-1 to TRBJ1-1; a possible D gene is TRBD1 (6 bases). This CDR3 is built from 14 residues. The V gene lost 3 bases and the J gene lost 6 bases, with 14 bases spanning the gap. Germline lookup yields CDR1 SGHAT and CDR2 FQDESV (reference sequence). CDR3 residues: CASSLDRGSAEAFF. DNA of the CDR3: TGTGCCAGCAGCTTGGATAGGGGGAGCGCTGAAGCTTTCTTT.

V usage is TRBV27 and J usage is TRBJ2-2, with D possibly matching TRBD1 (6 bases). V was shortened by 3 bases and J by 3 bases, with 11 bases between the two germline ends. Germline values: CDR1 MNHEY, CDR2 SMNVEV (reference sequence). The CDR3 contains 15 residues. CDR3 protein: CASSFLGAYTGELFF. In DNA form, the CDR3 reads TGTGCCAGCAGTTTTCTGGGGGCTTACACCGGGGAGCTGTTTTTT.

The rearrangement uses TRBV10-3 and TRBJ1-2; TRBD1 matches 9 bases. CDR1 is ENHRY, CDR2 SYGVKD, per germline. The CDR3 is made up of 18 amino acids. Germline trimming cut 1 base from V and 2 bases from J; bases unmatched to any gene: 11. Here the CDR3 reads CAISEFRGSGQGNYGYTF. The DNA for the CDR3 is TGTGCCATCAGTGAGTTTCGGGGGTCGGGACAGGGAAACTATGGCTACACCTTC.

This clone has only a few counts. The V gene is TRBV2, the J gene TRBJ1-3; no clear D gene. Trimming pared 1 base from V and 7 bases from J, leaving 11 bases between. Germline V lookup: CDR1 SNHLY, CDR2 FYNNEI. This CDR3 comprises 14 residues. The DNA of the CDR3 is TGTGCCAGCAGTGAAGTCGGTCCGGGGAACACCATATATTTT. It is translated as CASSEVGPGNTIYF. The variable domain in full, completed from reference TRBV2 and TRBJ1-3, reads EPEVTQTPSHQVTQMGQEVILRCVPISNHLYFYWYRQILGQKVEFLVSFYNNEISEKSEIFDDQFSVERPDGSNFTLKIRSTKLEDSAMYFCASSEVGPGNTIYFGEGSWLTVV.

The chain employs TRBV18 and TRBJ2-5; TRBD2 might be the D (5 bases). The V gene lost 3 bases and the J gene lost 5 bases, with 13 bases spanning the gap. The CDR3 runs 14 residues. The germline CDR1 and CDR2 sequences are KGHSH and LQKENI. The CDR3 DNA sequence: TGTGCCAGCTCACCTCCGGGGATCATCGAGACCCAGTACTTC. Translation: CASSPPGIIETQYF.

The chain carries TRBV18 and TRBJ2-3; TRBD1 aligns across 7 bases. There are 18 residues in the CDR3. Germline V gene lookup returns CDR1 KGHSH and CDR2 LQKENI. V was clipped by 4 bases and J by 2 bases; unmatched bases: 15. In DNA, the CDR3 is TGTGCCAGCTCACGGACCGGGACAGATAGAATAATCACAGATACGCAGTATTTT. This translates into CASSRTGTDRIITDTQYF.

The chain carries TRBV10-3 and TRBJ2-7; 12 bases are shared with TRBD2. Trimming cost V 5 bases and J 6 bases; bases outside gene matches: 8. Germline assignment: CDR1 ENHRY and CDR2 SYGVKD. CDR3 length: 15 amino acids. CDR3 region: CAISSSSGRAGEQYF. The CDR3, as DNA: TGTGCCATCAGTTCGTCTAGCGGGAGGGCTGGCGAGCAGTACTTC.

A few counts support this clone. The chain uses TRBV19 and TRBJ2-7; D might be TRBD2 (5 bases). CDR1 LNHDA and CDR2 SQIVND come from the germline V gene (reference sequence). The V end lost 4 bases, the J end lost 7 bases, and 17 bases lay between the germline ends. The CDR3 is 14 residues long. The CDR3 DNA reads TGTGCCAGTAGTAGGGCCAGAGGATCGGGGGAGCAGTACTTC. This sequence encodes CASSRARGSGEQYF.

The chain is built from TRBV6-5 and TRBJ2-3; no reliable D call. From germline, CDR1 is MNHEY and CDR2 SVGAGI. The V and J ends lost 7 bases and 7 bases respectively, with 12 bases between them. This CDR3 region has 12 residues. The CDR3 here is CASTATLNTQYF. The CDR3 nucleotides read TGTGCCAGCACCGCGACACTGAATACGCAGTATTTT.

V usage is TRBV2 and J usage is TRBJ2-1, with 8 positions matching TRBD2. In germline, CDR1 is SNHLY, CDR2 FYNNEI. The trim removed 6 bases at V and 2 bases at J, leaving 3 bases unmatched. The CDR3 spans 14 residues. The CDR3: CASSSAGAYNEQFF. CDR3 nucleotide sequence: TGTGCCAGCAGCTCAGCGGGAGCCTACAATGAGCAGTTCTTC.

The rearrangement uses TRBV7-6 and TRBJ2-1, with 11 bases identical to TRBD2. The CDR3 covers 17 residues. From germline, CDR1 is SGHVS and CDR2 FNYEAQ. V lost 4 bases, J lost 4 bases, and 9 bases stayed unmatched. This CDR3 is CASSSPLAGGLYNEQFF. The DNA for the CDR3 is TGTGCCAGCAGCTCCCCCCTAGCGGGGGGATTGTACAATGAGCAGTTCTTC.

The chain carries TRBV6-2 or TRBV6-3 and TRBJ1-2; 7 nucleotides align to TRBD1. In germline, CDR1 is MNHEY, CDR2 SVGEGT. This CDR3 contains 16 residues. V shed 6 bases and J 1 base; nucleotides not matched to a gene: 11. The CDR3 DNA follows: TGTGCCAGCAGCCTAAGAGGGGACAGCCTTAACTATGGCTACACCTTC. It encodes CASSLRGDSLNYGYTF.

This sequence joins TRBV19 and TRBJ2-2; a possible D gene is TRBD2 (6 bases). Germline values: CDR1 LNHDA, CDR2 SQIVND (reference sequence). The ends were cut back, 7 bases at V and 2 bases at J, with 26 bases in the middle. The CDR3 runs to 19 residues. CDR3 sequence: CASTHSGVLGSPNTGELFF. The DNA for the CDR3 is TGTGCCAGTACCCATTCGGGGGTACTTGGATCGCCTAACACCGGGGAGCTGTTTTTT.

This clone showed up just once. This chain connects TRBV2 to TRBJ2-2, with TRBD1 matching 10 bases. V shed 8 bases, J shed 5 bases, and the junction held 5 bases outside the gene matches. The length of the CDR3 is 14 residues. CDR1 is SNHLY, CDR2 FYNNEI, per germline. This chain's CDR3 is CASVRDRGTGELFF. The DNA for the CDR3 is TGTGCCAGCGTCCGGGACAGGGGAACCGGGGAGCTGTTTTTT.